Reported below is one T cell receptor (beta chain). What it binds is not known. The beta constant-region primer was an equimolar mix of two oligonucleotides covering TRBC1 and TRBC2. TCRdb itself ran the UMI-ligation and nested PCR reads through MiXCR, one entry per CDR3 protein. This table has over 25,000 distinct CDR3 sequences, about 10% appearing once. This sample stems from a study of naive and memory T cell subsets. Points from the study as a whole: Gini index rose across naive, CM, EM and EMRA in CD4 and CD8.

This TCR was sampled from a human donor in good health. The specimen sequenced was effector memory CD4+ T cells from blood. Subset noted: effector memory, CD45RA- CD27-.

The CDR3 DNA follows: TGCGCCAGCAGCCAAGATTTGACAGGGGGGTCATACAATGAGCAGTTCTTC. The encoded protein is CASSQDLTGGSYNEQFF. V and J are TRBV4-3 and TRBJ2-1; TRBD1 matches at 9 bases. Germline trimming cut 0 bases from V and 4 bases from J; bases unmatched to any gene: 7. This CDR3 has 17 residues. From germline, CDR1 is LGHNA and CDR2 YSLEER.